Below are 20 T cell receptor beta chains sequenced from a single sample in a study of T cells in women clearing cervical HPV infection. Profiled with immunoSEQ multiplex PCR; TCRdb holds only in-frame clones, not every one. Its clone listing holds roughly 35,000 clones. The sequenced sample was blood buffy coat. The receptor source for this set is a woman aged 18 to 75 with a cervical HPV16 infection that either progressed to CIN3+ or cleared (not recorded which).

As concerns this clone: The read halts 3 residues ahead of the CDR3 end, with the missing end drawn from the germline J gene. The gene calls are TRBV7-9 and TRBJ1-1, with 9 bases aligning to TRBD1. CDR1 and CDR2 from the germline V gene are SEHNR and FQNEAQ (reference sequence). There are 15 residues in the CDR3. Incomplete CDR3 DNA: TGTGCCAGCAGCTCGGGACAGGGAGGACAAGAGACA. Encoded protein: CASSSGQGGQET. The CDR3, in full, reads CASSSGQGGQETAFF.

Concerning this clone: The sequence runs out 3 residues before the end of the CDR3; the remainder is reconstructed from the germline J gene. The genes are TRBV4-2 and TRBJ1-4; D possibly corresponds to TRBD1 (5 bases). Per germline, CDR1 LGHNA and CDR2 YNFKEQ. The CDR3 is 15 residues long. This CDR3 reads CASSPVESGANVLFF. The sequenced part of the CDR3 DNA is TGTGCCAGCAGCCCCGTGGAATCTGGGGCCAACGTA.

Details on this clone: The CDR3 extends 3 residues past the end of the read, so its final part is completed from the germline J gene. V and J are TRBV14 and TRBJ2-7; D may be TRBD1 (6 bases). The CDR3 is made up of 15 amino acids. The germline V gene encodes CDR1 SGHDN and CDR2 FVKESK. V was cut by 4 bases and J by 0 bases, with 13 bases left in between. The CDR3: CASSLGIGGSYEQYF. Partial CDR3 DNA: TGTGCCAGCAGCCTGGGGATAGGGGGCTCCTACGAG.

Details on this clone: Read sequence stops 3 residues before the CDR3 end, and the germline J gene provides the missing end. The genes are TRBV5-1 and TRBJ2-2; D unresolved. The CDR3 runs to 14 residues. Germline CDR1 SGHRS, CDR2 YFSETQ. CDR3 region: CASSRDATNEKLFF. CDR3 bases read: TGCGCCAGCAGCCGAGATGCAACTAATGAAAAG.

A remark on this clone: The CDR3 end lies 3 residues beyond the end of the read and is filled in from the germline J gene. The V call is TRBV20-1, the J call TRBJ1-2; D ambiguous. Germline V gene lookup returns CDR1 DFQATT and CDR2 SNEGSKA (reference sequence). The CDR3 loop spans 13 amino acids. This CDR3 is CSAKRTYQETYTF. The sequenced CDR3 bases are TGCAGTGCTAAGCGCACATACCAAGAGACC.

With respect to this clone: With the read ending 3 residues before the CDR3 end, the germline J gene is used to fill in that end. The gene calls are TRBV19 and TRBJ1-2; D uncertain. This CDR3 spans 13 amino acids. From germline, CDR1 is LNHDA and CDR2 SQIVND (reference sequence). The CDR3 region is CASSIGSPDTYTF. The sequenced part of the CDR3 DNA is TGTGCCAGTAGTATAGGGTCGCCAGATACC.

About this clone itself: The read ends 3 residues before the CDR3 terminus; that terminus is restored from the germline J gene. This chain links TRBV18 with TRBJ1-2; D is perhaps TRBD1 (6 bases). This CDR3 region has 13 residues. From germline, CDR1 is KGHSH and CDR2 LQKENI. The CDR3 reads CATKRGGGNDYTF. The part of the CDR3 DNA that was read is TGTGCCACCAAAAGGGGGGGCGGCAACGAC.

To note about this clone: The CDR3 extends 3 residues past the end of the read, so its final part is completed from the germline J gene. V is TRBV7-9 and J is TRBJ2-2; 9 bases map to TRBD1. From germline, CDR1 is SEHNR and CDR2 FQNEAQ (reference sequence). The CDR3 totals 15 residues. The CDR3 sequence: CASSNTGGAGSPLFF. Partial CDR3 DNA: TGTGCCAGCAGCAATACAGGGGGCGCTGGGTCACCG.

This chain's CDR3 is CASSLGGANKEKLFF. Partial CDR3 DNA: TGCGCCAGCAGCTTGGGTGGGGCGAACAAAGAAAAA. The chain uses TRBV5-1 and TRBJ1-4; weak D call: TRBD1 (5 bases). The read ends 3 residues before the CDR3 terminus; that terminus is restored from the germline J gene. In germline, CDR1 is SGHRS, CDR2 YFSETQ. CDR3 length: 15 amino acids. Trimming left V 0 bases short and J 8 bases short, with 14 bases between. The variable domain in full, completed from reference TRBV5-1 and TRBJ1-4, reads KAGVTQTPRYLIKTRGQQVTLSCSPISGHRSVSWYQQTPGQGLQFLFEYFSETQRNKGNFPGRFSGRQFSNSRSEMNVSTLELGDSALYLCASSLGGANKEKLFFGSGTQLSVL.

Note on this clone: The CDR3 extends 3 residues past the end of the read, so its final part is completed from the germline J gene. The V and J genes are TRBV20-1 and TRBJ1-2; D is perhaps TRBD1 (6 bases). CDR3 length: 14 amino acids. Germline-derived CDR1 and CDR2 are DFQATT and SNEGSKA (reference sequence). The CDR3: CSARTLAGAEGYTF. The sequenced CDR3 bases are TGCAGTGCTAGGACACTGGCGGGGGCTGAAGGC.

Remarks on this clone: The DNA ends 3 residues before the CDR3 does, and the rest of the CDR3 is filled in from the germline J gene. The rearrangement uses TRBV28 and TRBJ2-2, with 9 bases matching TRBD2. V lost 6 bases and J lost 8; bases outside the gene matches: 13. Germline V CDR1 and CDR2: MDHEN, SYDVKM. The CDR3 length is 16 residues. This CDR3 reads CASSPSAGGELGELFF. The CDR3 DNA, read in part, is TGTGCCAGCAGCCCTTCGGCGGGGGGGGAATTAGGGGAG.

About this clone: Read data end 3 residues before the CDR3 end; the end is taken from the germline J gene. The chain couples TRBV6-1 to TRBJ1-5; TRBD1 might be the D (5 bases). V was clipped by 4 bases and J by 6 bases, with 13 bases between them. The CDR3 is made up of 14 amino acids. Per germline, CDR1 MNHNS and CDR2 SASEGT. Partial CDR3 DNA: TGTGCCAGCAGTGCCACGGGAAGGGGTCAGCCC. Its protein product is CASSATGRGQP. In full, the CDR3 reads CASSATGRGQPQHF.

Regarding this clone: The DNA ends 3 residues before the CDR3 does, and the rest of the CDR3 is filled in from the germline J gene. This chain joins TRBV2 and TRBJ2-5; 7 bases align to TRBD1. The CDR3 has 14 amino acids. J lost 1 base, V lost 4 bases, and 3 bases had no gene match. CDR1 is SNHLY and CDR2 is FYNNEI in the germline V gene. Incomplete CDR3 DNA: TGTGCCAGCAGTGCCGACAGGGCCCAAGAGACC. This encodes CASSADRAQET. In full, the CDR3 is CASSADRAQETQYF.

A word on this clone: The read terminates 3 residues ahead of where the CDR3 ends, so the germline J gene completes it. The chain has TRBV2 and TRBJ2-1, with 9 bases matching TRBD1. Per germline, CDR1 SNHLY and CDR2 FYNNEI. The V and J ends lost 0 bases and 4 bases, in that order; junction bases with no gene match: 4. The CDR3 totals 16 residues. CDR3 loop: CASSEARDRAYNEQFF. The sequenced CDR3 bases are TGTGCCAGCAGTGAAGCACGGGACAGGGCATACAATGAG.

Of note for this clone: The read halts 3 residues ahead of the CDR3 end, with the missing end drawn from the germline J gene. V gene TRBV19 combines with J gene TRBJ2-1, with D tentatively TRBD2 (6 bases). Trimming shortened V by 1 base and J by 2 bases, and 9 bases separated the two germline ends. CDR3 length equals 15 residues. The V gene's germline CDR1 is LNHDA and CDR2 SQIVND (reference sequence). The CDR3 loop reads CASSIGGGTYNEQFF. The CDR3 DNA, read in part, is TGTGCCAGTAGTATAGGTGGGGGGACCTACAATGAG. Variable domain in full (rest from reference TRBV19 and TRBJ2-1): DGGITQSPKYLFRKEGQNVTLSCEQNLNHDAMYWYRQDPGQGLRLIYYSQIVNDFQKGDIAEGYSVSREKKESFPLTVTSAQKNPTAFYLCASSIGGGTYNEQFFGPGTRLTVL.

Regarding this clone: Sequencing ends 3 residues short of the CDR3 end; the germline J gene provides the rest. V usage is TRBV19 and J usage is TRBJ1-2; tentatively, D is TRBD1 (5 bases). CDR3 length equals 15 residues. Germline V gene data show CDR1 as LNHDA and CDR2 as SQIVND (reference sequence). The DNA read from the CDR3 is TGTGCCAGTAGTATAGGGGCGGGGGGGTACAATGAC. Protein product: CASSIGAGGYND. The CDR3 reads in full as CASSIGAGGYNDYTF.

The sequenced part of the CDR3 DNA is TGCAGTGCTAGAGATGCAGCGGGGGGGACGAACTACGAG. Protein: CSARDAAGGTNYE. The full CDR3 protein is CSARDAAGGTNYEQYF. This chain connects TRBV20-1 to TRBJ2-7; 10 nucleotides match TRBD2. The read terminates 3 residues ahead of where the CDR3 ends, so the germline J gene completes it. J was trimmed by 3 bases and V by 0 bases; bases with no gene match: 8. The germline CDR1 and CDR2 sequences are DFQATT and SNEGSKA (reference sequence). CDR3 size: 16 residues.

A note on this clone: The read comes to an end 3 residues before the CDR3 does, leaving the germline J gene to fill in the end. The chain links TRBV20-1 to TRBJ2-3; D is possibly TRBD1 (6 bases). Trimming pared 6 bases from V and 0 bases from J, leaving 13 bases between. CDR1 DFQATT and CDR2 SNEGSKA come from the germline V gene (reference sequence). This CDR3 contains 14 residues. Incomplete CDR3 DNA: TGCAGTGCCGGACAGCCCCCTAGCACAGATACG. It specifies CSAGQPPSTDT. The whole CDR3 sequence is CSAGQPPSTDTQYF.

CDR3 in amino acids: CASSPSSGRVAKNIQYF. The sequenced CDR3 bases are TGTGCCAGCAGTCCCTCTAGCGGGAGAGTAGCCAAAAACATT. V is TRBV27 and J is TRBJ2-4; 10 nucleotides align to TRBD2. The read comes to an end 3 residues before the CDR3 does, leaving the germline J gene to fill in the end. The CDR3 covers 17 residues. V lost 5 bases to trimming and J lost 0 bases; unmatched junction nucleotides: 7. Germline CDR1 reads MNHEY; CDR2 reads SMNVEV (reference sequence).

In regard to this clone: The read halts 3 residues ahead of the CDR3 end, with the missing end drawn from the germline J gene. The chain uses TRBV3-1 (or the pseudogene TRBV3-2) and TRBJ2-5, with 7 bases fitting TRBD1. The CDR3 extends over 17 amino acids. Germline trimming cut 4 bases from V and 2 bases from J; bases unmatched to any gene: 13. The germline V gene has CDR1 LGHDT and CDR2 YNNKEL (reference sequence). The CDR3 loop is CASSPGTVSKIQETQYF. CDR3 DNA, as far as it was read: TGTGCCAGCAGCCCCGGGACAGTGTCTAAAATACAAGAGACC.